This TCR beta chain emerged from a study of shared clonotypes between healthy human individuals (TCRdb year 2020). Study-wide context: Three men and two women, aged 18 to 49 years, made up the cohort. Per donor, three plates each were used for CD4 naive and CD4 memory, two for CD8 naive, and one for CD8 memory. Leukapheresis yielded between about 0.85 and 9 billion PBMCs per donor. Libraries were prepared and TCR repertoires were sequenced by different laboratories using diverse techniques, in order to increase sequencing depth and limit assay-specific biases. Blood TCR repertoires of several healthy adults were deeply sequenced to estimate repertoire size and the extent of clonotype sharing between individuals. Broader findings and caveats from the paper: The genetic and exposure-history diversity represented was limited by the small number of donors. Estimated clonotype richness was generally larger for naive than for memory subsets. Sampling was limited to blood, and TCR repertoires in tissue likely differ from TCR repertoires in blood. Based on pairwise subsampling, the degree of clonotype sharing among donors was expected to be affected by sequencing depth. Compared with non-shared clonotypes, clonotypes shared by all four sorted-subset donors had higher generation probabilities. Sharing across a few donors was observed for around 5% of naive CD4, under 4% of naive CD8, 2% to 2.5% of memory CD4, and about 0.4% of memory CD8 clonotypes. Incomplete sequencing was indicated by rarefaction of sorted-subset datasets, despite the large sequencing depth.

CD8 naive samples were obtained by positive selection for CCR7 among CD45RO-negative cells, yielding a CD45RA+CCR7+ population from which TemRA cells were excluded. The donors were healthy, HIV-negative adults with no recently reported acute infections or vaccinations. All donors were Caucasian adults living in Nashville, Tennessee, USA. After blood collection by leukapheresis, PBMCs were isolated using Ficoll-Histopaque density gradient centrifugation and then cryopreserved in the vapor phase of liquid nitrogen. Purity and quantity of every magnetically sorted T cell population were checked by analytical flow cytometry. Each sorted fraction had its genomic DNA isolated and then quantified by UV absorbance on a Nanodrop 2000c. Comments on this clone: Its antigen is currently not known. The input lacks base qualities; no much larger clone sits a single base away.

Using the deep immunoSEQ assay, TCR CDR3 regions were amplified from genomic DNA by multiplex PCR. Extracted genomic DNA from each cell subset was distributed evenly across all wells of several immunoSEQ 96-well plates, and each plate was treated as a replicate. Each replicate PCR for sorted subsets received about 210 ng genomic DNA, equal to about 30,000 T cell genomes. The purified libraries were quantified using a Qubit 3.0 fluorometer, sized with a Bioanalyzer 2100, and then quantified again using the KAPA Library Quantification kit. Every immunoSEQ 96-well plate was sequenced on a separate single-read 150-cycle Illumina NextSeq 550 flow cell. The study's own analysis went as follows. Because only junctional sequences without quality scores were contained in the immunoSEQ output, filtering matching that applied to full-length reads could not be performed. To assign V/J genes and CDR3, sequences were annotated using PyIR, a Python wrapper for IgBLAST v1.9, with IMGT germline references. Reads with weak V/J assignments (E-value above 1e-6), missing CDR3, stop codons, out-of-frame junctions, or ambiguous translated residues were removed. A V3J clonotype was defined by an identical inferred V gene, J gene, and CDR3 amino acid sequence. Percentage overlap between repertoires was computed as shared unique clonotypes divided by the size of the smaller repertoire. Repertoire richness was assessed with RTK rarefaction, the Chao1 estimator, and Recon v2.1 estimates of unobserved clonotypes. Generation probabilities for all TCRbeta clonotypes obtained by the gDNA method from several donors were computed using OLGA. TCRdb carries this immuneACCESS record with in-frame sequences only. Its versions omit some clonotypes, under half of them owing to an unresolved V gene in the studies checked, with the rest unexplained. The DNA was the basis for D and trimming; V, J and clone size are from that table. This sample comprises some 2 million clones, 85% to 95% of them detected only once. Approximately 1.2% of the sample goes to the ten largest clones.

Here V drops 0 bases and J drops 1 base, and the junction holds 10 bases not matched to any gene. In the germline V gene, CDR1 corresponds to SQVTM and CDR2 to ANQGSEA. Reading from cysteine to phenylalanine, the CDR3 counts 17 amino acids. Here the CDR3 DNA is all that survives: 51 bases in frame from base 1. The specimen sequenced was naive CD8+ T cells sorted from blood. According to the study, the label for this sample's cell subset or site signals: CD45RA+CCR7+. The TCR comes from a man between 18 and 35 years old in good health. The sequence is built from TRBV29-1 and TRBJ2-3, with TRBD1 matching 7 junction bases. The CDR3 has the sequence CSVEDITGVSGTDTQYF. The nucleotide sequence reads as follows: TGCAGCGTTGAAGATATAACAGGGGTTAGTGGCACAGATACGCAGTATTTT.